One sample yielded the 15 T cell receptor beta chains listed below, sequenced in a study of T cell changes during pregnancy in multiple sclerosis. This table comes from immunoSEQ multiplex PCR, and its TCRdb copy is limited to in-frame clones, with some not included. The sample includes over 70,000 clones, approximately 90% of them seen just once. Material: peripheral blood, obtained in the first trimester of pregnancy. These receptors all stem from a female donor in good health, enrolled as a control in a pregnancy study.

The J gene is TRBJ2-3, the V gene TRBV5-4; possibly TRBD1 for D (6 bases). This CDR3 is 14 amino acids long. The V end was cut by 4 bases, the J end by 1 base, with 10 bases between. Germline CDR1 reads SGHNT; CDR2 reads YYREEE (reference sequence). The CDR3 coding sequence is TGTGCCAGCAGCGTTAGGACAGGCACAGATACGCAGTATTTT. Its protein product is CASSVRTGTDTQYF.

This clone was counted a single time. The chain is built from TRBV7-3 and TRBJ1-6; the D gene is possibly TRBD1 (5 bases). V was trimmed by 5 bases and J by 10 bases, leaving 18 bases between them. The CDR3 has 15 residues. Germline-derived CDR1 and CDR2 are SGHTA and FQGTGA. CDR3: CASSPSGRAGSPLHF. DNA for the CDR3: TGTGCCAGCAGCCCGTCGGGCAGGGCGGGATCACCCCTCCACTTT.

V and J are TRBV5-1 and TRBJ2-2; TRBD2 is a possible D gene (5 bases). CDR3 length: 15 residues. V was pared by 1 base and J by 6 bases, with 13 bases between. The germline V gene encodes CDR1 SGHRS and CDR2 YFSETQ. CDR3 nucleotides: TGCGCCAGCAGCTTGTTAGGGTTGGAGGCCGGGGAGCTGTTTTTT. It translates to CASSLLGLEAGELFF.

The chain recombines TRBV28 with TRBJ1-5; D is possibly TRBD1 (6 bases). The V gene's germline CDR1 is MDHEN and CDR2 SYDVKM. This CDR3 comprises 14 residues. The V end was cut by 10 bases, the J end by 2 bases, with 15 bases between. The CDR3 is CATAENRGNQPQHF. The DNA of the CDR3 is TGTGCCACCGCTGAAAACAGGGGCAATCAGCCCCAGCATTTT.

The rearrangement uses TRBV18 and TRBJ1-1; D is uncertain. CDR1 is KGHSH and CDR2 is LQKENI in the germline V gene. V dropped 6 bases and J dropped 1 base, with 18 bases sitting between them. The CDR3 is 16 amino acids. The CDR3 is CASSAHRRLGNTEAFF. The CDR3 DNA follows: TGTGCCAGCTCCGCCCATCGCAGGTTGGGGAACACTGAAGCTTTCTTT.

The chain links TRBV11-1 to TRBJ2-3; D remains unclear. The CDR3 consists of 17 residues. V shed 6 bases and J shed 0 bases, with 19 bases lying between them. The germline V gene has CDR1 SGHAT and CDR2 FQDESV (reference sequence). This chain's CDR3 is CASSQEFPGSSTDTQYF. The CDR3 nucleotides read TGTGCCAGCAGTCAAGAATTCCCGGGTTCTAGCACAGATACGCAGTATTTT.

The chain uses TRBV29-1 and TRBJ1-1; unclear D gene. V dropped 4 bases and J dropped 5 bases, with 5 bases sitting between them. Germline assignment: CDR1 SQVTM and CDR2 ANQGSEA. CDR3 length: 10 amino acids. CDR3 nucleotides: TGCAGCGTTGGTCGGACTGAAGCTTTCTTT. It is translated as CSVGRTEAFF.

This chain connects TRBV9 to TRBJ2-7; 7 nucleotides align to TRBD1. CDR3 length: 15 residues. V dropped 0 bases and J dropped 1; count of bases not matched to a gene: 4. From germline, CDR1 is SGDLS and CDR2 YYNGEE. The CDR3 here is CASSVAHRGSYEQYF. The CDR3 DNA follows: TGTGCCAGCAGCGTAGCTCACAGGGGATCCTACGAGCAGTACTTC.

Notes on this clone: At one end, the junction sequence differs from germline, possibly due to a read error. V gene TRBV6-1 combines with J gene TRBJ2-3, with D tentatively TRBD2 (6 bases). Germline-derived CDR1 and CDR2 are MNHNS and SASEGT. The CDR3 loop spans 17 amino acids. The CDR3 region is CASSQAEVLAETDTQYF. The CDR3 DNA reads as TGTGCCAGCAGTCAAGCCGAGGTATTAGCGGAAACAGATACGCAGTATTTT.

The genes are TRBV28 and TRBJ1-6; D gene ambiguous. There are 16 residues in the CDR3. The germline V gene encodes CDR1 MDHEN and CDR2 SYDVKM. The V end lost 1 base, the J end lost 2 bases, and 9 bases lay between the germline ends. The CDR3 DNA reads as TGTGCCAGCAGTTTATTGGAGGTTACCTATAATTCACCCCTCCACTTT. This codes for CASSLLEVTYNSPLHF.

CDR3 nucleotides: TGTGCCAGCAGCCCCCCCCGTGGCTCCACAGATACGCAGTATTTT. Its translation is CASSPPRGSTDTQYF. The V and J genes are TRBV28 and TRBJ2-3; the D is unclear. Germline-derived CDR1 and CDR2 are MDHEN and SYDVKM. V gave up 6 bases and J gave up 2 bases, with 15 bases separating them. This CDR3 has 15 residues.

The chain combines TRBV6-5 with TRBJ1-4; possible D gene TRBD1, 6 bases. The CDR3 totals 13 residues. CDR1 and CDR2 from the germline V gene are MNHEY and SVGAGI. The V end was cut by 4 bases, the J end by 4 bases, with 7 bases between. The CDR3 loop reads CASSWTVNEKLFF. The CDR3 nucleotides read TGTGCCAGCAGTTGGACAGTTAATGAAAAACTGTTTTTT.

This rearrangement joins TRBV6-6 to TRBJ1-1; tentative D call: TRBD1 (6 bases). V dropped 8 bases and J dropped 0 bases, with 10 bases sitting between them. Germline values: CDR1 MNHNY, CDR2 SVGAGI (reference sequence). The CDR3 extends over 13 amino acids. This CDR3 is CASWTEMNTEAFF. The CDR3 DNA reads TGTGCCAGCTGGACAGAGATGAACACTGAAGCTTTCTTT.

V is TRBV28 and J is TRBJ2-2; 8 bases align to TRBD1. The germline V gene encodes CDR1 MDHEN and CDR2 SYDVKM. The CDR3 runs 15 residues. V shed 7 bases, J shed 4 bases, and the junction held 8 bases outside the gene matches. The CDR3 spells CASIQGARGTGELFF. Written as DNA, the CDR3 is TGTGCCAGCATCCAGGGGGCGCGTGGCACCGGGGAGCTGTTTTTT. The variable domain in full, with the rest retrieved from reference TRBV28 and TRBJ2-2, is DVKVTQSSRYLVKRTGEKVFLECVQDMDHENMFWYRQDPGLGLRLIYFSYDVKMKEKGDIPEGYSVSREKKERFSLILESASTNQTSMYLCASIQGARGTGELFFGEGSRLTVL.

This rearrangement joins TRBV2 to TRBJ1-2; D possibly corresponds to TRBD1 (5 bases). CDR1 and CDR2 (germline): SNHLY, FYNNEI. This CDR3 comprises 15 residues. Trimming removed 5 bases at V and 0 bases at J, with 13 bases between. CDR3 residues: CASSRTRPTNYGYTF. The CDR3 DNA follows: TGTGCCAGCAGTAGGACAAGGCCCACTAACTATGGCTACACCTTC.